The 21 T cell receptor beta chains below come from one sample, sequenced in a study of cytomegalovirus exposure and HLA in healthy donors. PCR amplification relied on 60 Vbeta primers (plus 13 Jbeta primers). Sequencing was performed with immunoSEQ multiplex PCR; in TCRdb, only in-frame clones are kept and a portion is missing. The top ten hold under 3.5% of the sample, which has roughly 98,000 clones, around 79% seen once. Sequenced input: PBMCs. The receptor source for this set is a female donor in good health and CMV-seropositive.

The gene calls are TRBV4-3 and TRBJ2-7; D is unclear. Germline CDR1 and CDR2: LGHNA and YSLEER. This CDR3 has 17 amino acids. V was cut by 0 bases and J by 0 bases, with 15 bases left in between. CDR3 DNA: TGCGCCAGCAGCCAAGATAGGTTCAACAGCCACTCCTACGAGCAGTACTTC. It encodes CASSQDRFNSHSYEQYF.

This chain joins TRBV7-9 and TRBJ2-1, with 7 bases matching TRBD1. Germline values: CDR1 SEHNR, CDR2 FQNEAQ (reference sequence). The V and J ends lost 7 bases and 6 bases, in that order; junction bases with no gene match: 12. This CDR3 has 15 residues. The CDR3 is CASTPTGLKGNEQFF. The CDR3 DNA sequence: TGTGCCAGCACGCCGACAGGGCTAAAAGGCAATGAGCAGTTCTTC.

This clone showed up just a few times. J is TRBJ1-6 and V is TRBV27, with D possibly being TRBD1 (5 bases). CDR1 is MNHEY and CDR2 is SMNVEV in the germline V gene (reference sequence). CDR3 size: 14 residues. V lost 4 bases and J 7 bases, leaving 11 bases between the germline ends. This CDR3 reads CASSWRGPNSPLHF. DNA of the CDR3: TGTGCCAGCAGTTGGAGGGGTCCCAATTCACCCCTCCACTTT.

CDR3 nucleotides: TGTGCCACCAGCGCGGGGCCTTATGAAAAACTGTTTTTT. Its protein is CATSAGPYEKLFF. This rearrangement joins TRBV15 to TRBJ1-4, with D maybe TRBD1 (5 bases). The CDR3 is 13 residues long. V shed 5 bases and J shed 6 bases, with 10 bases lying between them. Germline CDR1 LNHNV, CDR2 YYDKDF (reference sequence).

V usage is TRBV29-1 and J usage is TRBJ2-2, with 12 positions matching TRBD1. V trimming: 6 bases; J trimming: 5 bases; junction bases outside the gene matches: 7. This CDR3 is built from 15 residues. Germline lookup yields CDR1 SQVTM and CDR2 ANQGSEA. CDR3 residues: CSVTGTGGDTGELFF. CDR3 coding DNA: TGCAGCGTCACGGGGACAGGGGGCGATACCGGGGAGCTGTTTTTT.

This clone has a single count. At one boundary the junction diverges from the germline segment, which might be a read error. The chain couples TRBV7-7 to TRBJ2-2; 7 bases agree with TRBD1. CDR1 is SSHAT and CDR2 is FNYEAQ in the germline V gene (reference sequence). The CDR3 has 17 residues. Here the CDR3 reads CASSLSLQGIRSGELFF. As DNA, the CDR3 is TGTGCTAGCAGCTTAAGCCTACAGGGGATAAGGTCCGGGGAGCTGTTTTTT.

This clone has a handful of counts. The J gene is TRBJ1-5, the V gene TRBV28; D might be TRBD1 (5 bases). Germline assignment: CDR1 MDHEN and CDR2 SYDVKM. V lost 6 bases and J lost 5, with 17 bases in between. The CDR3 has 15 residues. Written as DNA, the CDR3 is TGTGCCAGCAGCATTGGACAAAGGGGATATCAGCCCCAGCATTTT. Translation gives CASSIGQRGYQPQHF.

This sequence joins TRBV5-1 and TRBJ1-2; D remains unclear. The germline gives CDR1 SGHRS, CDR2 YFSETQ. The V gene lost 0 bases and the J gene lost 3 bases, with 15 bases spanning the gap. The CDR3 covers 16 residues. The CDR3 region has the DNA TGCGCCAGCAGCTTGGATGGTAACACAGATTACTATGGCTACACCTTC. Residues: CASSLDGNTDYYGYTF.

The V gene is TRBV28, the J gene TRBJ1-5, with D unresolved. V lost 5 bases, J lost 2 bases, and 19 bases lay in between. The CDR3 spans 17 residues. The germline gives CDR1 MDHEN, CDR2 SYDVKM. CDR3 nucleotides: TGTGCCAGCAGTGCAACCCGGGGAGTTGATGGCAATCAGCCCCAGCATTTT. Amino acid sequence: CASSATRGVDGNQPQHF.

The chain has TRBV28 and TRBJ2-7, with D possibly matching TRBD1 (5 bases). The CDR3 runs to 12 residues. Trimming removed 8 bases at V and 5 bases at J, with 13 bases between. Germline V gene sequence: CDR1 MDHEN, CDR2 SYDVKM. In DNA, the CDR3 is TGTGCCAGCCGCGGCCAGGGCCACGAGCAGTACTTC. Its protein product is CASRGQGHEQYF.

The CDR3 bases are TGTGCCAGCAGCTTGGGACTAGCCTACAATGAGCAGTTCTTC. This gives the protein CASSLGLAYNEQFF. The chain recombines TRBV7-2 with TRBJ2-1; 8 bases match TRBD2. This CDR3 contains 14 residues. Trimming removed 3 bases from V and 2 bases from J; junction bases left unmatched: 0. Germline V gene lookup returns CDR1 SGHTA and CDR2 FQGNSA.

The table lists this clone with a count of one. The chain employs TRBV28 and TRBJ2-7, with TRBD2 matching over 8 bases. This CDR3 has 14 residues. Per germline, CDR1 MDHEN and CDR2 SYDVKM. J gave up 1 base and V 3 bases, and 2 bases lay outside the gene matches. The CDR3 here is CASSFTGGSYEQYF. CDR3 coding DNA: TGTGCCAGCAGTTTTACGGGGGGGTCCTACGAGCAGTACTTC.

This chain connects TRBV7-2 to TRBJ2-5, with a weak D call TRBD2 (5 bases). The CDR3 is 14 amino acids. CDR1 and CDR2 from the germline V gene are SGHTA and FQGNSA. The V end was cut by 2 bases, the J end by 0 bases, with 7 bases between. CDR3 sequence reads: CASSLTSYQETQYF. CDR3 bases: TGTGCCAGCAGCTTAACTAGTTACCAAGAGACCCAGTACTTC.

The CDR3 sequence: CASSPDWSTDTQYF. Written as DNA, the CDR3 is TGCGCCAGCAGCCCGGACTGGAGCACAGATACGCAGTATTTT. The rearrangement uses TRBV5-1 and TRBJ2-3; tentative D call: TRBD2 (5 bases). The germline V and J ends were trimmed by 4 bases and 0 bases, with 9 bases remaining between them. The CDR3 sequence is 14 residues long. Germline V gene sequence: CDR1 SGHRS, CDR2 YFSETQ.

The chain employs TRBV7-2 and TRBJ1-1, with 11 bases that match TRBD1. Trimming removed 5 bases from V and 10 bases from J; junction bases left unmatched: 6. Germline V gene data show CDR1 as SGHTA and CDR2 as FQGNSA. This CDR3 spans 13 amino acids. CDR3 in amino acids: CASSMDRGRTAFF. CDR3 DNA: TGTGCCAGCAGCATGGACAGGGGGCGCACAGCTTTCTTT.

The chain combines TRBV29-1 with TRBJ1-1, with TRBD1 as a possible D gene (6 bases). The CDR3 is 14 residues long. Germline V gene data show CDR1 as SQVTM and CDR2 as ANQGSEA. V was shortened by 6 bases and J by 2 bases, with 16 bases between the two germline ends. The CDR3 loop reads CSVLPTGSNTEAFF. The CDR3 coding sequence is TGCAGCGTGCTTCCGACAGGTTCTAACACTGAAGCTTTCTTT.

The chain combines TRBV4-3 with TRBJ2-7; D is possibly TRBD1 (6 bases). V lost 1 base to trimming and J lost 6 bases, with 7 bases between them. CDR1 is LGHNA, CDR2 YSLEER, per germline. The CDR3 sequence is 12 residues long. The CDR3 here is CASSQGGGEQYF. The CDR3 DNA follows: TGCGCCAGCAGCCAAGGAGGGGGCGAGCAGTACTTC.

V is TRBV9 and J is TRBJ2-1; 12 bases align to TRBD1. The CDR3 is 16 amino acids. The germline gives CDR1 SGDLS, CDR2 YYNGEE. J was trimmed by 6 bases and V by 3 bases; bases with no gene match: 7. In DNA form, the CDR3 reads TGTGCCAGCAGCGGTGGGGACAGGGGGCTGGTCAATGAGCAGTTCTTC. Its translation is CASSGGDRGLVNEQFF.

This rearrangement joins TRBV6-5 to TRBJ2-7; 9 bases are shared with TRBD1. The CDR3 is made up of 15 amino acids. V was clipped by 6 bases and J by 0 bases; unmatched bases: 6. Germline lookup yields CDR1 MNHEY and CDR2 SVGAGI. CDR3 nucleotides: TGTGCCAGCAGGCGGGACAGGGTGAGCTCCTACGAGCAGTACTTC. Translation: CASRRDRVSSYEQYF.

V usage is TRBV11-2 and J usage is TRBJ2-1; D possibly corresponds to TRBD2 (5 bases). The CDR3 loop spans 15 amino acids. Trimming left V 0 bases short and J 4 bases short, with 10 bases between. Per germline, CDR1 SGHAT and CDR2 FQNNGV. This chain's CDR3 is CASSLEEGYYNEQFF. CDR3 bases: TGTGCCAGCAGCTTAGAAGAGGGATATTACAATGAGCAGTTCTTC.

The gene calls are TRBV7-9 and TRBJ2-7; TRBD1 is a possible D gene (6 bases). The CDR3 has 14 amino acids. V shed 3 bases and J shed 1 base, with 10 bases lying between them. CDR1 and CDR2 from the germline V gene are SEHNR and FQNEAQ (reference sequence). Here the CDR3 reads CASSFDRSSYEQYF. Written as DNA, the CDR3 is TGTGCCAGCAGCTTTGACAGGTCTTCCTACGAGCAGTACTTC.